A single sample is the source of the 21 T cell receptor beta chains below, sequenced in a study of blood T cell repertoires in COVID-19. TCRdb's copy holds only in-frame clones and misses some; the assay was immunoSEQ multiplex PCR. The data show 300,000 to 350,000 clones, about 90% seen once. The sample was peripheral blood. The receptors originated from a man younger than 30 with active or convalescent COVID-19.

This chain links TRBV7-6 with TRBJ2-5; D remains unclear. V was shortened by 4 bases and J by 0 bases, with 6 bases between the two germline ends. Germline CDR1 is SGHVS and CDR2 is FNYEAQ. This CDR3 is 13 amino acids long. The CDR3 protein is CASSSLYQETQYF. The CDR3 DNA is TGTGCCAGCAGCTCTCTGTACCAAGAGACCCAGTACTTC.

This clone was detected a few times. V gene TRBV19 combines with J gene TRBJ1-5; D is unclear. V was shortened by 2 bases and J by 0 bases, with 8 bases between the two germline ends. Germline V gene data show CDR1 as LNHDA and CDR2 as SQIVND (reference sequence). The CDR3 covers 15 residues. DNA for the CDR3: TGTGCCAGTAGTATATTCTCCTATAGCAATCAGCCCCAGCATTTT. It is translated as CASSIFSYSNQPQHF.

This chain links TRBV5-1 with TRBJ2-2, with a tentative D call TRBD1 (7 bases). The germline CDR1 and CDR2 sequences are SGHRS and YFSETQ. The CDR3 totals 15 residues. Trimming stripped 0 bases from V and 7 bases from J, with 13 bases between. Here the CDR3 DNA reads TGCGCCAGCAGCTTGGGCGCAGGGGGGATCGGGGAGCTGTTTTTT. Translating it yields CASSLGAGGIGELFF. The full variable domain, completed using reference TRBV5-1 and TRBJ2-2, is KAGVTQTPRYLIKTRGQQVTLSCSPISGHRSVSWYQQTPGQGLQFLFEYFSETQRNKGNFPGRFSGRQFSNSRSEMNVSTLELGDSALYLCASSLGAGGIGELFFGEGSRLTVL.

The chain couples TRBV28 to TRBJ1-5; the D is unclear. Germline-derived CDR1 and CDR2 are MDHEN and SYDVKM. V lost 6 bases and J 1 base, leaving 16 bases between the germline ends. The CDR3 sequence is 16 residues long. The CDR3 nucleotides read TGTGCCAGCAGACCATTGGCCTGGAGGAGCAATCAGCCCCAGCATTTT. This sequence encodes CASRPLAWRSNQPQHF.

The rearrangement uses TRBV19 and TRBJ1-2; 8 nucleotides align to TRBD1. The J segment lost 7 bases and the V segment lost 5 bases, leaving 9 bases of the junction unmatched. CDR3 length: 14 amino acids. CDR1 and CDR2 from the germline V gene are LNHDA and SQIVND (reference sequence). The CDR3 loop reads CASSFGQGILGYTF. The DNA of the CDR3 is TGTGCCAGTAGTTTTGGACAGGGAATTCTTGGCTACACCTTC.

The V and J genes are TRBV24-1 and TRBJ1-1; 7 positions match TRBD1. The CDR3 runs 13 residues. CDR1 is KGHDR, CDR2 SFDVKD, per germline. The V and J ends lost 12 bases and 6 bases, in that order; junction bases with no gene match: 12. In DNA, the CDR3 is TGTGCCGTCTCCGGGACAGCGGGTCCTGAAGCTTTCTTT. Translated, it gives CAVSGTAGPEAFF.

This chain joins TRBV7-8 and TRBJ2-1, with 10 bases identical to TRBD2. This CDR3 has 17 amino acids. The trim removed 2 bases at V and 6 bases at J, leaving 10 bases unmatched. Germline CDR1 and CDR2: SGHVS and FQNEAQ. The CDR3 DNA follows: TGTGCCAGCAGCTTATTCCCGGCTAGCGGGAGCGTCAATGAGCAGTTCTTC. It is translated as CASSLFPASGSVNEQFF.

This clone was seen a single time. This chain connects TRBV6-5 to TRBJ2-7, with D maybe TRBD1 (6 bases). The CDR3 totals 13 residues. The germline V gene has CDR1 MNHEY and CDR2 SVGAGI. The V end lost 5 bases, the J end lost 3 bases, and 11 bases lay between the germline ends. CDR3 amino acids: CASSRTVLYEQYF. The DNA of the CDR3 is TGTGCCAGCAGTAGGACAGTACTCTACGAGCAGTACTTC.

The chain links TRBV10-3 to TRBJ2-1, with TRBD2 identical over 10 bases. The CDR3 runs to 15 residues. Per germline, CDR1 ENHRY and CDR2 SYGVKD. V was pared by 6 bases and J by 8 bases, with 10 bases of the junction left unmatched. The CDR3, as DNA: TGTGCCATCAGCTTAGGTAGCGGGGGGAGAGATGAGCAGTTCTTC. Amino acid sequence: CAISLGSGGRDEQFF.

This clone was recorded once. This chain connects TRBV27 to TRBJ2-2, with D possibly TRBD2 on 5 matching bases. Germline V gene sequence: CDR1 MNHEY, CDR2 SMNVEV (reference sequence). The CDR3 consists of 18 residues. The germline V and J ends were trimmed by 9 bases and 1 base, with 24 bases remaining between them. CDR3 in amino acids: CASRTISEAGGNTGELFF. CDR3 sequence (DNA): TGTGCCAGTCGAACTATTTCGGAGGCTGGAGGGAACACCGGGGAGCTGTTTTTT.

The CDR3 protein is CASSSDRGEYGYTF. The CDR3 DNA sequence: TGTGCCAGCAGCTCAGACAGGGGGGAATATGGCTACACCTTC. The chain has TRBV5-5 and TRBJ1-2; 9 bases are a match to TRBD1. The CDR3 has 14 amino acids. With 3 bases clipped from V and 5 bases from J, the junction kept 5 bases outside the gene matches. Germline-derived CDR1 and CDR2 are SGHKS and YYEKEE (reference sequence). The complete variable domain, with remaining parts taken from reference TRBV5-5 and TRBJ1-2, reads DAGVTQSPTHLIKTRGQQVTLRCSPISGHKSVSWYQQVLGQGPQFIFQYYEKEERGRGNFPDRFSARQFPNYSSELNVNALLLGDSALYLCASSSDRGEYGYTFGSGTRLTVV.

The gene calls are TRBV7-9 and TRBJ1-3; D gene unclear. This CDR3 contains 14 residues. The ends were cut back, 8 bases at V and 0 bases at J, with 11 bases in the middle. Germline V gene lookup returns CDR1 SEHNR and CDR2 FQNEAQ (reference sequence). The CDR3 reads CASSFVGSGNTIYF. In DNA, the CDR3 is TGTGCCAGCTCATTCGTCGGCTCTGGAAACACCATATATTTT.

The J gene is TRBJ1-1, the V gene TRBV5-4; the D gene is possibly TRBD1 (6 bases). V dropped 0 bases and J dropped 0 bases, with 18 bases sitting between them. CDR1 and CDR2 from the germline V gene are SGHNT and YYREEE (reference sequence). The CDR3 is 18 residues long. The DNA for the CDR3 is TGTGCCAGCAGCTTGGGGACAGCCAGATTGGAAATGAACACTGAAGCTTTCTTT. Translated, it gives CASSLGTARLEMNTEAFF.

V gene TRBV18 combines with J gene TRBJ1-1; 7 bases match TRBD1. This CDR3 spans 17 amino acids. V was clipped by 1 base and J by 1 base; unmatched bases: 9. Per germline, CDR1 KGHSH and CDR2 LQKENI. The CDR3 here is CASSPQATGVANTEAFF. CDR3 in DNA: TGTGCCAGCTCACCACAAGCTACAGGGGTGGCGAACACTGAAGCTTTCTTT.

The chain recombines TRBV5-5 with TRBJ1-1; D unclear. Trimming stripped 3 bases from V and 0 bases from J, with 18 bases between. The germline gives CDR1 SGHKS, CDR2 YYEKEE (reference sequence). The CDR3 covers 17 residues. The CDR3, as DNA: TGTGCCAGCAGCTCACGTGACTTGGGGAGCATGAACACTGAAGCTTTCTTT. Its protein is CASSSRDLGSMNTEAFF.

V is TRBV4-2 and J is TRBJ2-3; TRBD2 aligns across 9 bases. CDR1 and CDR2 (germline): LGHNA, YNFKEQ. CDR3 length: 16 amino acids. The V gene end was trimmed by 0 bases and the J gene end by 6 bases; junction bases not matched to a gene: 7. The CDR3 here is CASSQEWREGRDTQYF. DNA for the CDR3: TGTGCCAGCAGCCAAGAATGGCGGGAGGGTAGGGATACGCAGTATTTT.

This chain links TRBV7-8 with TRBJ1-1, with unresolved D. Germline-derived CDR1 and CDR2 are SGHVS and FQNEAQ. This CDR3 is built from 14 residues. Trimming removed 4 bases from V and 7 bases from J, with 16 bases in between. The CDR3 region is CASSSIQTRGEAFF. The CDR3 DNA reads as TGTGCCAGCAGCTCGATCCAAACCCGGGGTGAAGCTTTCTTT.

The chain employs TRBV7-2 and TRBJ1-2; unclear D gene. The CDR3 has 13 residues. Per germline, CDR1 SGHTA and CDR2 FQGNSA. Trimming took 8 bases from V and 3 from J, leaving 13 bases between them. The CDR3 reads CASGPGFDYGYTF. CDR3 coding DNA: TGTGCCAGCGGCCCCGGGTTCGACTATGGCTACACCTTC.

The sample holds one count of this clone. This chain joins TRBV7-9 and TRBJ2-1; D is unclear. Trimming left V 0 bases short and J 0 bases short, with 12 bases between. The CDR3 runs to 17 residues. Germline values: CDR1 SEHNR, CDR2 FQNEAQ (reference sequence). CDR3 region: CASSLALRTISYNEQFF. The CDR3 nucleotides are TGTGCCAGCAGCTTAGCGCTTCGCACTATCTCCTACAATGAGCAGTTCTTC.

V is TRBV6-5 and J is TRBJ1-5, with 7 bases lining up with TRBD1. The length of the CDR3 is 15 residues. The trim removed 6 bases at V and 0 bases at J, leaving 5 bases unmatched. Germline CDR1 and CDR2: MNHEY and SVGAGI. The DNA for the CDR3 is TGTGCCAGCAGCACGGGACAGTATAGCAATCAGCCCCAGCATTTT. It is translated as CASSTGQYSNQPQHF.

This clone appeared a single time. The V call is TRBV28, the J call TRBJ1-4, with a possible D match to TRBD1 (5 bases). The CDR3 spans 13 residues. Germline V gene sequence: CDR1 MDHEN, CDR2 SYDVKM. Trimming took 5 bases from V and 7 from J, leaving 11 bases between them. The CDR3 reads CASSKGFREKLFF. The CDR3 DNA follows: TGTGCCAGCAGTAAGGGGTTCCGTGAAAAACTGTTTTTT.